The 27 T cell receptor beta chains in this list originate from one sample, sequenced in a study of a mutant IDH1 vaccine in newly diagnosed glioma. These receptors are not linked to any known antigen. The table came from immunoSEQ multiplex PCR; TCRdb's copy has only in-frame clones and leaves some out. The sample consists of 25,000 to 35,000 clones, roughly nine tenths of them appearing once. The sample's time point: week 5, during vaccination. It was 300 ug of mutant IDH1 20-mer peptide that made up each vaccine dose, given with topical imiquimod. The source material was peripheral blood mononuclear cells (PBMCs), sampled from a glioma patient whose treatment included an IDH1 peptide vaccine. These TCRs come from a woman in her 40s with glioma. Some clones in this sample may be carry-over from other donors' samples.

The V gene is TRBV4-3, the J gene TRBJ1-1, with 9 bases aligning to TRBD1. Germline V gene sequence: CDR1 LGHNA, CDR2 YSLEER. CDR3 length: 11 amino acids. With V trimmed by 8 bases and J by 8 bases, 3 bases remained unmatched. The CDR3 DNA is TGCGCCAGCGGCGGACAGGGGGAAGCTTTCTTT. This translates into CASGGQGEAFF.

This chain links TRBV6-6 with TRBJ1-6; 8 positions match TRBD1. V was clipped by 0 bases and J by 10 bases; unmatched bases: 5. The CDR3 extends over 15 amino acids. Per the germline V gene, CDR1 is MNHNY and CDR2 is SVGAGI (reference sequence). CDR3 residues: CASSYSGQGGSPLHF. The CDR3 DNA sequence: TGTGCCAGCAGTTACTCAGGACAGGGTGGCTCACCCCTCCACTTT.

V and J are TRBV5-6 and TRBJ1-6; 7 positions agree with TRBD1. The length of the CDR3 is 15 residues. After removal of 4 bases from V and 7 bases from J, the junction contained 8 bases not matched to a gene. Per germline, CDR1 SGHDT and CDR2 YYEEEE. The CDR3 region is CASSPQGLRNSPLHF. In DNA form, the CDR3 reads TGTGCCAGCAGCCCACAGGGGTTGCGGAATTCACCCCTCCACTTT.

Written as DNA, the CDR3 is TGTGCCAGCAGCTTTAGCGGGAGGAGGTACGAGCAGTACTTC. As protein: CASSFSGRRYEQYF. The rearrangement links TRBV5-6 to TRBJ2-7; 10 nucleotides line up with TRBD2. The CDR3 totals 14 residues. The germline CDR1 and CDR2 sequences are SGHDT and YYEEEE. V dropped 2 bases and J dropped 4; count of bases not matched to a gene: 3.

V and J are TRBV27 and TRBJ1-1; D call uncertain. Trimming took off 6 bases at V and 0 bases at J, with 8 bases between the two ends. The CDR3 runs 13 residues. From germline, CDR1 is MNHEY and CDR2 SMNVEV (reference sequence). CDR3: CASSTGVNTEAFF. CDR3 nucleotide sequence: TGTGCCAGCAGCACCGGTGTGAACACTGAAGCTTTCTTT.

This CDR3 reads CASSRDDGNTIYF. As DNA, the CDR3 is TGTGCCAGCAGCCGAGACGACGGAAACACCATATATTTT. V gene TRBV11-3 combines with J gene TRBJ1-3; unclear D gene. Between the trimmed V and J ends, which lost 5 bases and 4 bases, there was a span of 9 bases. The CDR3 extends over 13 amino acids. CDR1 and CDR2 from the germline V gene are SGHNT and YENEEA.

This chain links TRBV28 with TRBJ1-2, with D tentatively TRBD1 (5 bases). This CDR3 contains 13 residues. Per the germline V gene, CDR1 is MDHEN and CDR2 is SYDVKM. V lost 5 bases and J lost 5, with 12 bases in between. The CDR3 nucleotides read TGTGCCAGCAGTAACGGTGGGGGGTATGGCTACACCTTC. This sequence encodes CASSNGGGYGYTF.

The chain has TRBV28 and TRBJ2-5; D not resolved. There are 16 residues in the CDR3. V lost 1 base, J lost 2 bases, and 14 bases lay in between. CDR1 is MDHEN, CDR2 SYDVKM, per germline. The CDR3 spells CASSLYGGFTQETQYF. The CDR3 nucleotides read TGTGCCAGCAGTTTATACGGCGGATTTACACAAGAGACCCAGTACTTC.

The genes are TRBV6-6 and TRBJ2-3; D gene unclear. The ends were cut back, 6 bases at V and 3 bases at J, with 7 bases in the middle. Germline CDR1 reads MNHNY; CDR2 reads SVGAGI (reference sequence). This CDR3 is 12 amino acids long. Here the CDR3 reads CASSLNTDTQYF. The CDR3 bases are TGTGCCAGCAGCCTGAATACAGATACGCAGTATTTT.

V and J are TRBV19 and TRBJ2-3, with 7 bases aligning to TRBD2. Germline V gene sequence: CDR1 LNHDA, CDR2 SQIVND (reference sequence). This CDR3 spans 15 amino acids. As DNA, the CDR3 is TGTGCAGACGAGTTCGGGGGGACCTACACAGATACGCAGTATTTT. Protein product: CADEFGGTYTDTQYF.

V usage is TRBV11-2 and J usage is TRBJ2-7, with D tentatively TRBD2 (5 bases). Germline loops: CDR1 SGHAT, CDR2 FQNNGV. V was trimmed by 5 bases and J by 5 bases, leaving 16 bases between them. The CDR3 covers 14 residues. The CDR3 here is CASSPRTRGNEQYF. CDR3 coding DNA: TGTGCCAGCAGCCCCCGGACTCGTGGGAACGAGCAGTACTTC.

This chain connects TRBV7-2 to TRBJ2-7; TRBD1 is a possible D gene (5 bases). Germline loops: CDR1 SGHTA, CDR2 FQGNSA. This CDR3 region has 16 residues. The V end was cut by 5 bases, the J end by 7 bases, with 24 bases between. The CDR3 DNA reads TGTGCCAGCAGCCGCAATACGGTCCAGGGTGCGAATGAGCAGTACTTC. Translated: CASSRNTVQGANEQYF.

This clone has only one observation. The V gene is TRBV4-3, the J gene TRBJ1-2; D is undetermined. The ends were cut back, 0 bases at V and 7 bases at J, with 18 bases in the middle. The V gene's germline CDR1 is LGHNA and CDR2 YSLEER. The CDR3 is 16 residues long. The DNA of the CDR3 is TGCGCCAGCAGCCAAGAGAGGGTGCAGTGGGGTGGTGGCTACACCTTC. The encoded protein is CASSQERVQWGGGYTF.

This chain links TRBV4-3 with TRBJ2-3; no reliable D call. This CDR3 region has 15 residues. CDR1 is LGHNA, CDR2 YSLEER, per germline. V was trimmed by 1 base and J by 3 bases, leaving 11 bases between them. The CDR3 loop reads CASSQGQDGTDTQYF. The DNA for the CDR3 is TGCGCCAGCAGCCAAGGACAAGATGGGACAGATACGCAGTATTTT.

V gene TRBV6-5 combines with J gene TRBJ2-5, with 10 bases fitting TRBD1. The CDR3 spans 15 residues. Germline V gives CDR1 MNHEY, CDR2 SVGAGI. Losses at the gene ends were 7 bases for V and 4 bases for J; bases not matched to a gene: 9. DNA for the CDR3: TGTGCCAGCACCCAGCCCGGGACAGGGGTAGAGACCCAGTACTTC. Translation gives CASTQPGTGVETQYF.

This sequence joins TRBV29-1 and TRBJ1-4; D is uncertain. V lost 6 bases and J 3 bases, leaving 5 bases between the germline ends. The germline V gene has CDR1 SQVTM and CDR2 ANQGSEA. The CDR3 is made up of 11 amino acids. The DNA of the CDR3 is TGCAGCGTACAGTCTAATGAAAAACTGTTTTTT. It codes for CSVQSNEKLFF.

The chain carries TRBV27 and TRBJ1-2; D gene unclear. This CDR3 has 15 residues. Germline loops: CDR1 MNHEY, CDR2 SMNVEV (reference sequence). V lost 5 bases and J 5 bases, leaving 18 bases between the germline ends. Here the CDR3 DNA reads TGTGCCAGCAGTCGGGGTAGTACCTCCGCTTATGGCTACACCTTC. Residues: CASSRGSTSAYGYTF.

The chain joins TRBV2 to TRBJ1-2, with 7 bases matching TRBD1. The germline CDR1 and CDR2 sequences are SNHLY and FYNNEI. After removal of 5 bases from V and 2 bases from J, the junction contained 2 bases not matched to a gene. The CDR3 totals 13 residues. The CDR3 spells CASSRDSNYGYTF. CDR3 in DNA: TGTGCCAGCAGTCGGGACAGCAACTATGGCTACACCTTC.

The chain recombines TRBV10-3 with TRBJ2-7; D is perhaps TRBD2 (6 bases). This CDR3 spans 13 amino acids. Between the trimmed V and J ends, which lost 11 bases and 0 bases, there was a span of 14 bases. CDR1 and CDR2 from the germline V gene are ENHRY and SYGVKD. Here the CDR3 reads CASKDGSSYEQYF. The CDR3 bases are TGTGCCTCGAAGGACGGGAGCTCCTACGAGCAGTACTTC.

Notes on this clone: An end of the junction does not agree with germline; a read error may underlie this. The chain links TRBV7-7 to TRBJ2-5; either TRBD1 or TRBD2 may supply D (5 bases each). This CDR3 region has 14 residues. Germline CDR1 SSHAT, CDR2 FNYEAQ (reference sequence). This CDR3 is CASSPGTSQETQYF. For the CDR3, the DNA is TGTGCTAGCAGCCCTGGGACGTCTCAAGAGACCCAGTACTTC.

The chain carries TRBV4-1 and TRBJ1-6; perhaps TRBD1 as D (5 bases). Germline V gives CDR1 MGHRA, CDR2 YSYEKL. This CDR3 comprises 14 residues. The V end was cut by 3 bases, the J end by 7 bases, with 10 bases between. The CDR3 coding sequence is TGCGCCAGCAGCCAGAGGGACGGAAATTCACCCCTCCACTTT. As protein: CASSQRDGNSPLHF.

This clone was recorded only once. The J gene is TRBJ2-1, the V gene TRBV5-8; D unresolved. This CDR3 has 11 residues. V gave up 1 base and J gave up 4 bases, with 0 bases separating them. CDR1 is SGHTS and CDR2 is YDEGEE in the germline V gene. CDR3 loop: CASSLYNEQFF. The DNA of the CDR3 is TGTGCCAGCAGCTTGTACAATGAGCAGTTCTTC. Variable domain in full (rest from reference TRBV5-8 and TRBJ2-1): EAGVTQSPTHLIKTRGQQATLRCSPISGHTSVYWYQQALGLGLQFLLWYDEGEERNRGNFPPRFSGRQFPNYSSELNVNALELEDSALYLCASSLYNEQFFGPGTRLTVL.

The chain carries TRBV10-2 and TRBJ2-7, with D hard to call. The V gene lost 6 bases and the J gene lost 0 bases, with 15 bases spanning the gap. This CDR3 region has 15 residues. Germline loops: CDR1 WSHSY, CDR2 SAAADI. CDR3 in amino acids: CASRVGLSDSYEQYF. In DNA form, the CDR3 reads TGCGCCAGCAGAGTCGGCCTCAGCGACTCCTACGAGCAGTACTTC.

The chain links TRBV7-9 to TRBJ2-2; the match to TRBD1 covers 7 bases. CDR1 and CDR2 (germline): SEHNR, FQNEAQ (reference sequence). The CDR3 has 17 residues. Unmatched junction bases numbered 9, after V lost 3 bases and J lost 2 bases. CDR3 sequence reads: CASSFTRGGRNTGELFF. In nucleotides, the CDR3 is TGTGCCAGCAGCTTCACGCGAGGGGGCCGAAACACCGGGGAGCTGTTTTTT.

J is TRBJ1-6 and V is TRBV5-1, with D tentatively TRBD1 (6 bases). This CDR3 region has 17 residues. V lost 0 bases and J lost 9, with 19 bases in between. CDR1 and CDR2 from the germline V gene are SGHRS and YFSETQ. The CDR3 spells CASSLVGTGAQGSPLHF. In DNA, the CDR3 is TGCGCCAGCAGCTTGGTGGGGACGGGGGCCCAGGGTTCACCCCTCCACTTT.

V and J are TRBV15 and TRBJ2-5; no definite D call. The CDR3 contains 15 residues. Looked up from germline, CDR1 is LNHNV and CDR2 is YYDKDF (reference sequence). The V and J ends lost 3 bases and 2 bases respectively, with 13 bases between them. The CDR3 sequence: CATSRLPGSQETQYF. The CDR3 bases are TGTGCCACCAGCAGGTTGCCCGGCTCGCAAGAGACCCAGTACTTC.

This sequence joins TRBV6-5 and TRBJ1-2; possible D gene TRBD1, 6 bases. The CDR3 consists of 15 residues. From germline, CDR1 is MNHEY and CDR2 SVGAGI. Trimming took off 0 bases at V and 2 bases at J, with 10 bases between the two ends. The CDR3 bases are TGTGCCAGCAGTTACTCGTATAGGGGGAACTATGGCTACACCTTC. Translation gives CASSYSYRGNYGYTF.